This T cell receptor beta chain appears in the sequencing data of a study of T cell responses to AZD1222 COVID-19 vaccine. The ends lost 4 bases at V and 4 bases at J; junction bases unmatched: 5. The CDR3 has 14 residues. Germline V gene data show CDR1 as SGHDT and CDR2 as YYEEEE. Broader study findings: Every sample of the repertoires postdated the peak T cell response. Females outnumbered males among donors, who were mostly white British; clonal diversity was possibly underestimated. Spike as a whole was targeted by vaccine-associated CD4 TCRs, dominant at 160-218 and 743-854. Once two AZD1222 doses were given, Spike-specific TCR breadth and depth went up.

In regard to this clone: Antigen unknown.

Some clones are missing from TCRdb's copy, which holds only in-frame ones; the method was immunoSEQ multiplex PCR. The sample lists 95,000 to 150,000 clones, over 75% occurring once. J is TRBJ1-1 and V is TRBV5-6; 9 bases agree with TRBD1. Sequencing was performed on peripheral blood, taken on day 0 of AZD1222 vaccination. The origin of this receptor is an adult in good health. CDR3 sequence reads: CASSRGQGITEAFF. The CDR3 coding sequence is TGTGCCAGCAGCAGGGGACAGGGCATCACTGAAGCTTTCTTT.